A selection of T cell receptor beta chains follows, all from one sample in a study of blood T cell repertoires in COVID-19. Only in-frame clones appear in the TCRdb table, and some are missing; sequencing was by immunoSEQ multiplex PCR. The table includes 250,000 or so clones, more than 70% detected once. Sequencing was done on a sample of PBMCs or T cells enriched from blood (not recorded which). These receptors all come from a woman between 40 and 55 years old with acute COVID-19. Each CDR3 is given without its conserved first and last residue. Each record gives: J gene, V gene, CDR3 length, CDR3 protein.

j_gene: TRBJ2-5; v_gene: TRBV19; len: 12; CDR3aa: ASSELAGAETQY
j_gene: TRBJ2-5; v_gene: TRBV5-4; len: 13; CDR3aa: ASSFGAVVQETQY
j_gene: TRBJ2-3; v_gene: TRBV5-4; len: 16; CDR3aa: ASSEPPGTGRDTDTQY
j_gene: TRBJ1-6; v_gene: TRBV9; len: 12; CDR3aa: ASSVGQGNSPLH
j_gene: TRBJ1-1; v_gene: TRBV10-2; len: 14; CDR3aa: ASSEWTGKIGTEAF
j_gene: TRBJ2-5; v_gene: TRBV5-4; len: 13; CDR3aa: ASSLDQGRGETQY
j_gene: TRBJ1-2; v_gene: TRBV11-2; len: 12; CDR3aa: ASSLAPGSGGYT
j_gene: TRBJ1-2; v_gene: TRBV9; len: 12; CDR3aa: ASSVEGQLGGYT
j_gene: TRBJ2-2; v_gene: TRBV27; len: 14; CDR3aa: ASSSFSGRATGELF
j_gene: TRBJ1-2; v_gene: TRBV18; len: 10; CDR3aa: ASSPPTGGYT
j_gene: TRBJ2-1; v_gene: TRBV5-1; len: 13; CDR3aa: ASSYWTGSYNEQF
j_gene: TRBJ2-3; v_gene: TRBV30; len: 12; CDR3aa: AWSRKGRADTQY
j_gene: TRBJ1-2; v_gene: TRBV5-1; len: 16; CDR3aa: ASSSPPRAGGLDYGYT
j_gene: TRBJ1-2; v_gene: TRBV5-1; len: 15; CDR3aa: ASSLEGRGRNLKGYT
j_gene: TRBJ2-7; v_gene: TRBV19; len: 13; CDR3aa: ASSIPKGVSYEQY
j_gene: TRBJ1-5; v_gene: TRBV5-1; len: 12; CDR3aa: ASSIGQGDQPQH
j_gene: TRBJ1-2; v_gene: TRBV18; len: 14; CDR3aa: ASSLDTGGYGDGYT
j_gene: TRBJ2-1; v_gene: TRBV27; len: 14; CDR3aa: ASSISGASSYNEQF
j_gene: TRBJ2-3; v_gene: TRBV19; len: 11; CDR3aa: ASSMPPGDTQY
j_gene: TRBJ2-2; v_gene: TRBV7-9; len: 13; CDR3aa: ASSYLAGLTGELF
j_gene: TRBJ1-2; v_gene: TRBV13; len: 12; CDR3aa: ASSLGKTGGGYT
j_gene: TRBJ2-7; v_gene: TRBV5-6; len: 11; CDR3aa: ASMRRTGGEQY
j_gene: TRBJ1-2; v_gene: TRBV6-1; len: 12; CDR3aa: ASSDLPGIGGYT
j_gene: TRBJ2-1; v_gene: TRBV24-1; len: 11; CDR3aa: ATSDLNSHEQF
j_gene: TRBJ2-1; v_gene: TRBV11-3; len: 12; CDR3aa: ASSLLTRGNEQF
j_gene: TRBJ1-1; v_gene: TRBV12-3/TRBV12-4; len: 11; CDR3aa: ASSGGLNTEAF
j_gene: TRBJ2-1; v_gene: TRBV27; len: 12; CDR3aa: ASSLSMRGNEQF